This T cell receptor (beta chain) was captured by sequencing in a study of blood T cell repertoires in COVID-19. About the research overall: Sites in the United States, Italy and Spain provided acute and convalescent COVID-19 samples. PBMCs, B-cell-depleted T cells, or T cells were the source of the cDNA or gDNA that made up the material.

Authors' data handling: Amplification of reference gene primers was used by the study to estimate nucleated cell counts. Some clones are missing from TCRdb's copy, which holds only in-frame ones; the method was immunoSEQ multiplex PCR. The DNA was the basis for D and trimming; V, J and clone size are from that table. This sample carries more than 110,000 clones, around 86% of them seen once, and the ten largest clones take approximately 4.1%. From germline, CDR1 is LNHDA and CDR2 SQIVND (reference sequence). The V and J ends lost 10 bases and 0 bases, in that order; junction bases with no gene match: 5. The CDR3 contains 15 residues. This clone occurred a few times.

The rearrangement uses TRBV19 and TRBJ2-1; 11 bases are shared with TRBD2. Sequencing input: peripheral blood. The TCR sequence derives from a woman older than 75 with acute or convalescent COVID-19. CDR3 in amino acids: CATKTSGNSYNEQFF. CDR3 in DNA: TGTGCCACCAAGACTAGCGGGAACTCCTACAATGAGCAGTTCTTC.